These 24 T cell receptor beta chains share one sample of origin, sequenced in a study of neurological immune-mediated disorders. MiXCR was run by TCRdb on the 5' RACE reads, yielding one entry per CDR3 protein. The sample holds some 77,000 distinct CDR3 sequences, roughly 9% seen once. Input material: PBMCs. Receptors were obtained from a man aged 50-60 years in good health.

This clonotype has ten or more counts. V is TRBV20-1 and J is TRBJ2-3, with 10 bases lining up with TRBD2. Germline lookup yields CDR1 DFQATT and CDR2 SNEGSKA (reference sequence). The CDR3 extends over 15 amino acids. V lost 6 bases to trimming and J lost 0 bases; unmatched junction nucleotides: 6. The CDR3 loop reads CSAVAGGSSTDTQYF. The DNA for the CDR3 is TGCAGTGCCGTAGCGGGAGGCTCTAGCACAGATACGCAGTATTTT.

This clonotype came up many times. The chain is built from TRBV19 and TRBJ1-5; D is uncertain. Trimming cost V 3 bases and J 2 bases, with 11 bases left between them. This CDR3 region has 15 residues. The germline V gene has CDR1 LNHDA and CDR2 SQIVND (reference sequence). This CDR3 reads CASSIEGYGNQPQHF. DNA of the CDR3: TGTGCCAGTAGTATCGAGGGATACGGCAATCAGCCCCAGCATTTT.

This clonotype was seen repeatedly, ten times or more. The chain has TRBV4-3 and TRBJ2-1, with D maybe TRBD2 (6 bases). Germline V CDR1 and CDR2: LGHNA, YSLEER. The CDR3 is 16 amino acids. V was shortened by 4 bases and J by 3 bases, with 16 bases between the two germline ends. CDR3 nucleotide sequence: TGCGCCAGCAGCCGTTCGGGGGAGAGCGGCTACAATGAGCAGTTCTTC. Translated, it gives CASSRSGESGYNEQFF.

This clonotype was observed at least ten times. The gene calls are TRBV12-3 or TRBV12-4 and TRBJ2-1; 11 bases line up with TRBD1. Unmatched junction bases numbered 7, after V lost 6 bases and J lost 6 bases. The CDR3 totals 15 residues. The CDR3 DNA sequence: TGTGCCAGCAGACGGACAGGGGGCATAAGCAATGAGCAGTTCTTC. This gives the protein CASRRTGGISNEQFF.

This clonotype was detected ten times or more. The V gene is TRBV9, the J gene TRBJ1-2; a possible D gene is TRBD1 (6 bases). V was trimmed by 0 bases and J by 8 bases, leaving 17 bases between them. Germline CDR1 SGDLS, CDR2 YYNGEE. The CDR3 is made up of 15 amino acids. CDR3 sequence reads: CASSVASTGQRGYTF. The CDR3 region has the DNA TGTGCCAGCAGCGTAGCTTCGACAGGACAGAGGGGCTACACCTTC.

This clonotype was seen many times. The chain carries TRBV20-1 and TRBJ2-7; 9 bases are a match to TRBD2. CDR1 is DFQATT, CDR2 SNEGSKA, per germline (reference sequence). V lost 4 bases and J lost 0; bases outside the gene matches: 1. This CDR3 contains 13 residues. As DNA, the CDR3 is TGCAGTGCTAAGCGGGGGGCCTCCTACGAGCAGTACTTC. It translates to CSAKRGASYEQYF.

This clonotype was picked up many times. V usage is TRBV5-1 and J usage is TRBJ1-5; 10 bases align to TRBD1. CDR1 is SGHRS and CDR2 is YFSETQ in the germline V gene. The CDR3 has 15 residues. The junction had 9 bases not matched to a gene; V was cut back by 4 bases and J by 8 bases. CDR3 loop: CASSPQGQGSEPQHF. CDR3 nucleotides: TGCGCCAGCAGCCCCCAGGGACAGGGGAGTGAGCCCCAGCATTTT.

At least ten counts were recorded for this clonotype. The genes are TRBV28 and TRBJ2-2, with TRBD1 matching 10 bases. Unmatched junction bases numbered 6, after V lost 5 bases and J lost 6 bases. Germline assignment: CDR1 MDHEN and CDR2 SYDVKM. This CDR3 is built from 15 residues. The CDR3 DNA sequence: TGTGCCAGCAGTCCACCCGGGACAGGGGCCGGGGAGCTGTTTTTT. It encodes CASSPPGTGAGELFF.

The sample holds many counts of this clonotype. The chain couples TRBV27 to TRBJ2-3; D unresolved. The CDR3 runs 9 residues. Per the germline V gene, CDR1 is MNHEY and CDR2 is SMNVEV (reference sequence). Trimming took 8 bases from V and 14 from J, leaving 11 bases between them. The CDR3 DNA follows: TGTGCCAGCGCTTGGGTGTGGTATTTT. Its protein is CASAWVWYF.

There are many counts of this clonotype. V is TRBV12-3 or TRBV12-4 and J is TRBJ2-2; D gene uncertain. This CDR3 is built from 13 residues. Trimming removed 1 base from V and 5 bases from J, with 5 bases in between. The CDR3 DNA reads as TGTGCCAGCAGTTTAGGGGTAACCGGGGAGCTGTTTTTT. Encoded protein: CASSLGVTGELFF.

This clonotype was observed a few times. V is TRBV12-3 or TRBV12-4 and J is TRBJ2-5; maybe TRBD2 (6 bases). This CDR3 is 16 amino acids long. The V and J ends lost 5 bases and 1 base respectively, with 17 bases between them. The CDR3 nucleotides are TGTGCCAGCAGTCGACCTCAGTCCGGGGGCCAAGAGACCCAGTACTTC. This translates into CASSRPQSGGQETQYF.

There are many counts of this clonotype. The CDR3: CASSLSGTGREKLFF. The CDR3 nucleotides are TGTGCCAGCAGTTTATCCGGGACAGGGCGTGAAAAACTGTTTTTT. The V and J genes are TRBV12-3 or TRBV12-4 and TRBJ1-4, with 9 bases identical to TRBD1. The CDR3 loop spans 15 amino acids. V lost 2 bases, J lost 7 bases, and 5 bases stayed unmatched.

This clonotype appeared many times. The CDR3 loop reads CASSLDSSGRVYEQYF. DNA of the CDR3: TGCGCCAGCAGCCTAGATAGTAGCGGGAGGGTATACGAGCAGTACTTC. The chain couples TRBV4-3 to TRBJ2-7; 11 positions agree with TRBD2. Germline V gene lookup returns CDR1 LGHNA and CDR2 YSLEER. The CDR3 spans 16 residues. V lost 4 bases to trimming and J lost 4 bases; unmatched junction nucleotides: 9.

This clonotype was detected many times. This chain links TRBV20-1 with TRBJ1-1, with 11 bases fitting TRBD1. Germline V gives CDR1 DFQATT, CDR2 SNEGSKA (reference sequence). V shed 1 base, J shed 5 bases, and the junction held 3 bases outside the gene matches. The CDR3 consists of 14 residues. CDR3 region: CSARAGTGGTEAFF. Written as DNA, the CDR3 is TGCAGTGCTAGAGCCGGGACAGGGGGGACTGAAGCTTTCTTT.

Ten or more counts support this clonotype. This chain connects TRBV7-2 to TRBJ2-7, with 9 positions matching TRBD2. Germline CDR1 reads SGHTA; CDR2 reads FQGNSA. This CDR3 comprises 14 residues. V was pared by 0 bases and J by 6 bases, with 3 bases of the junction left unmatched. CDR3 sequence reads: CASSLALAGPEQYF. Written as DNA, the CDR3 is TGTGCCAGCAGCTTAGCGCTAGCGGGACCCGAGCAGTACTTC. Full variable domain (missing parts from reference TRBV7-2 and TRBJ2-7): GAGVSQSPSNKVTEKGKDVELRCDPISGHTALYWYRQSLGQGLEFLIYFQGNSAPDKSGLPSDRFSAERTGGSVSTLTIQRTQQEDSAVYLCASSLALAGPEQYFGPGTRLTVT.

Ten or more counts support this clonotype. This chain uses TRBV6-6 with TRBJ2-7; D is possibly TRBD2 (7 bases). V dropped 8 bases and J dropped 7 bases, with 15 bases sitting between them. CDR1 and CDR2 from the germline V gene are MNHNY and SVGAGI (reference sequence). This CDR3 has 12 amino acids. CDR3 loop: CASSRGREEQYF. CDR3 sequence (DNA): TGTGCCAGCTCTAGGGGGAGGGAAGAGCAGTACTTC.

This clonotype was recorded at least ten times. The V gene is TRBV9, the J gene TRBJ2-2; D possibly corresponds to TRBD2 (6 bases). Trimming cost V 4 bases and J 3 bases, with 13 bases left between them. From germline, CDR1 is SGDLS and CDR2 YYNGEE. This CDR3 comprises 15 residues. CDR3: CASSPAGTYTGELFF. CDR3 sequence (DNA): TGTGCCAGCAGCCCGGCGGGGACCTACACCGGGGAGCTGTTTTTT. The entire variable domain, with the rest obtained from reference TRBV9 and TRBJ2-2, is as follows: DSGVTQTPKHLITATGQRVTLRCSPRSGDLSVYWYQQSLDQGLQFLIQYYNGEERAKGNILERFSAQQFPDLHSELNLSSLELGDSALYFCASSPAGTYTGELFFGEGSRLTVL.

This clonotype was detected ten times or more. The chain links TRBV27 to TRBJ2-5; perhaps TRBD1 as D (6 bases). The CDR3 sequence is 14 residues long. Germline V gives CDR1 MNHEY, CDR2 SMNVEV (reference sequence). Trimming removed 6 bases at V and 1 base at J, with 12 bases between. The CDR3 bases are TGTGCCAGCAGACTCATAGGGGGCCAAGAGACCCAGTACTTC. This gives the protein CASRLIGGQETQYF.

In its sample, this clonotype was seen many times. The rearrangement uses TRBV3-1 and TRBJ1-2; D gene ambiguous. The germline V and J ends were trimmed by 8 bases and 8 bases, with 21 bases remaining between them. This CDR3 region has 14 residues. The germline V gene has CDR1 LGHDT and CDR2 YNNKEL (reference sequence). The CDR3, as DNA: TGTGCCAGCGCAAGAGCGGCAGGATGGGGAGGCTACACCTTC. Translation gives CASARAAGWGGYTF.

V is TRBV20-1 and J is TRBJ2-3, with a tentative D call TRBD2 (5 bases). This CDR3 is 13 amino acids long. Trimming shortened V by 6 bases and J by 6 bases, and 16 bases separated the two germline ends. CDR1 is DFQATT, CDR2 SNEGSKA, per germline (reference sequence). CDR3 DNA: TGCAGTGCCCTGGGTCCTAGCAGGGATACGCAGTATTTT. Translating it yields CSALGPSRDTQYF.

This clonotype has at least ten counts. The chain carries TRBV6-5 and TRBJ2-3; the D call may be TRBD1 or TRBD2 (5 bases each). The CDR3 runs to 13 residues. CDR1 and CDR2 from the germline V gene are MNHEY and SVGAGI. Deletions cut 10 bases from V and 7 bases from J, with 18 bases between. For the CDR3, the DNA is TGTGCCACCACCCGAGGGGTTGACTATACGCAGTATTTT. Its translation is CATTRGVDYTQYF.

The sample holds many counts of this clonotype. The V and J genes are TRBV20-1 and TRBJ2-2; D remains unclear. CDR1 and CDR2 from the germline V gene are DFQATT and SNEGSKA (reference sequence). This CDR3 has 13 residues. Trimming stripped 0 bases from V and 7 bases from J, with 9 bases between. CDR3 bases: TGCAGTGCTAGAGATGAAAGGAGCGGGGAGCTGTTTTTT. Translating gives CSARDERSGELFF.

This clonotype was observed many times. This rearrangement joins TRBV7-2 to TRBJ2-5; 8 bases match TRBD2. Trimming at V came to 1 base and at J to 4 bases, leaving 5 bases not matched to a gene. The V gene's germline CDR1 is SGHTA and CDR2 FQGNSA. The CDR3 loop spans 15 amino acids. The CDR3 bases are TGTGCCAGCAGCTTAGACGGGAGGGGAGGAGAGACCCAGTACTTC. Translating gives CASSLDGRGGETQYF.

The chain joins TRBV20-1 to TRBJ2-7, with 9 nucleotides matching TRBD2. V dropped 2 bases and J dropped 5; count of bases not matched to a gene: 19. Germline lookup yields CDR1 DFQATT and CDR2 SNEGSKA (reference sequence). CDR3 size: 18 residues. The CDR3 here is CSARLGRRGGAGRNEQYF. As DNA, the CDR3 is TGCAGTGCTAGATTAGGGAGGCGCGGGGGGGCCGGGAGGAACGAGCAGTACTTC.